These T cell receptor beta chains were read from a single sample in a study of OX40 agonist ivuxolimab in advanced cancers. Some clones are missing from TCRdb's copy, which holds only in-frame ones; the method was immunoSEQ multiplex PCR. The repertoire consists of under 100,000 clones, with 80% to 95% occurring once and the leading ten covering roughly 0.65%. Sequenced here: CD4+ or CD8+ T cells sorted from blood, sampled in a trial of the OX40 agonist ivuxolimab. Receptors were obtained from an adult with an advanced solid tumor such as melanoma, head and neck, liver or kidney cancer. Each CDR3 is given without its conserved first and last residue. The D gene is left open where the match is weak. Not every row has a clone size; where given, it reads once, few, many or a size class.

size,D,J,V,CDR3
.,TRBD2,TRBJ2-3,TRBV5-6,ASSSGTSGRGSDTQY
.,.,TRBJ2-5,TRBV30,AWSVKMRTQY
.,TRBD2,TRBJ2-3,TRBV7-2,ASSLTSGPRDTQY
.,TRBD1,TRBJ1-2,TRBV5-4,ASSPRDSGPFRGYT
.,.,TRBJ1-5,TRBV30,AWNPWRSNQPQH
.,TRBD1,TRBJ2-5,TRBV11-2,ASSFGQDLQETQY
.,TRBD1,TRBJ1-1,TRBV13,ASSPRGQGSIEAF
.,TRBD2,TRBJ2-3,TRBV19,ASTDSGRTTDTQY
once,.,TRBJ2-4,TRBV30,ASQPRAKNIQY
.,TRBD2,TRBJ2-2,TRBV15,ATSFTGTSGRWDTGELF
once,.,TRBJ1-2,TRBV5-1,ASSQNPTADTYGYT
.,TRBD2,TRBJ2-1,TRBV19,ASSFWTSGGSNEQF
.,.,TRBJ1-1,TRBV6-6,ASSRTGGQGSTEAF
.,.,TRBJ2-1,TRBV7-6,ASSLNNPGVGNEQF
.,.,TRBJ1-4,TRBV7-9,ASSLIQASNEKLF
.,.,TRBJ2-3,TRBV6-6,ASILAGTDTQY
.,.,TRBJ1-1,TRBV30,AWRTVGQEAF
.,.,TRBJ2-5,TRBV18,ASSPPTELQETQY
.,.,TRBJ1-2,TRBV4-1,ASSQDRAATTVILT
.,.,TRBJ1-2,TRBV30,AWSDPRAQHNYGYT